The rows below give T cell receptor beta chains drawn from one sample of a study of control samples from healthy donors and cancer patients. TCRdb's table, derived via immunoSEQ multiplex PCR, lists solely in-frame clones and lacks some. This table holds about 160,000 clones, approximately 96% found once. Sequencing was done on a sample of blood. These receptors all stem from a woman aged 40 to 49 in good health. CDR3s include the opening cysteine and the closing phenylalanine or tryptophan. D genes are given only for firm matches. Only part of the rows carry a size: once, few, many, or a class if the clone is expanded.

j_call clone_size v_call d_call cdr3_aa cdr3_nt
TRBJ2-5 NA TRBV27 TRBD2 CASKDLRLAGRETQYF TGTGCCAGCAAGGATTTACGACTAGCGGGGCGGGAGACCCAGTACTTC
TRBJ2-2 NA TRBV19 NA CASSLQENTGELFF TGTGCCAGTAGTCTTCAGGAGAACACCGGGGAGCTGTTTTTT
TRBJ2-7 NA TRBV7-2 NA CASSLRGYEQYF TGTGCCAGCAGCTTACGGGGATACGAGCAGTACTTC
TRBJ1-1 NA TRBV5-4 NA CASSLNSRNTEAFF TGTGCCAGCAGCTTAAATAGCAGGAACACTGAAGCTTTCTTT
TRBJ1-5 NA TRBV21-1 NA CASSPHDRDSNQPQHF TGTGCCAGCAGCCCCCACGATCGGGATAGCAATCAGCCCCAGCATTTT
TRBJ1-4 NA TRBV30 NA CAWSGDNNEKLFF TGTGCCTGGAGTGGAGATAATAATGAAAAACTGTTTTTT
TRBJ2-7 once TRBV7-8 NA CASSLLGTPNSHEQYF TGTGCCAGCAGCTTACTGGGGACTCCGAACTCTCACGAGCAGTACTTC
TRBJ2-7 NA TRBV5-1 NA CASSLAQRDPYYEQYF TGCGCCAGCAGCTTGGCCCAGAGGGACCCATACTACGAGCAGTACTTC
TRBJ1-2 NA TRBV29-1 TRBD1 CSCTGAPYGYTF TGCAGCTGTACAGGGGCGCCCTATGGCTACACCTTC
TRBJ2-2 NA TRBV15 NA CATSSGFSTGELFF TGTGCCACCAGCAGCGGGTTCAGCACCGGGGAGCTGTTTTTT
TRBJ1-1 NA TRBV10-2 NA CASSGWQENTEAFF TGCGCCAGCAGTGGTTGGCAGGAGAACACTGAAGCTTTCTTT
TRBJ1-1 NA TRBV27 NA CASSSVGTEAFF TGTGCCAGCAGTTCAGTGGGAACTGAAGCTTTCTTT
TRBJ2-7 NA TRBV18 TRBD2 CASSLTSGTYEQYF TGTGCCAGCTCACTGACTAGCGGCACCTACGAGCAGTACTTC
TRBJ1-1 NA TRBV5-1 NA CASSLSQMNTEAFF TGCGCCAGCAGCTTGTCCCAGATGAACACTGAAGCTTTCTTT
TRBJ2-1 NA TRBV3-1/TRBV3-2 TRBD2 CASSQTGGWNEQFF TGTGCCAGCAGTCAAACGGGGGGGTGGAATGAGCAGTTCTTC
TRBJ2-7 NA TRBV6-6 NA CASSYSYDEQYF TGTGCCAGCAGTTACTCGTATGACGAGCAGTACTTC
TRBJ1-1 NA TRBV5-1 NA CASSLQGSNTEAFF TGCGCCAGCAGCTTACAGGGATCGAACACTGAAGCTTTCTTT
TRBJ2-1 NA TRBV5-1 TRBD1 CASSLDGTGYNEQFF TGCGCCAGCAGCTTGGACGGGACAGGATACAATGAGCAGTTCTTC
TRBJ1-1 NA TRBV11-3 NA CASSPGGRGMAEAFF TGTGCCAGCAGCCCCGGTGGGAGGGGTATGGCTGAAGCTTTCTTT
TRBJ1-4 NA TRBV5-1 TRBD1 CASSLGAVRGLEKLFF TGCGCCAGCAGCTTGGGGGCGGTCAGGGGGCTTGAAAAACTGTTTTTT
TRBJ1-6 NA TRBV5-1 NA CASSLAQGRYNSPLHF TGCGCCAGCAGCTTGGCGCAGGGACGCTATAATTCACCCCTCCACTTT
TRBJ2-3 NA TRBV7-9 TRBD1 CASSSYPGQGQSDTQYF TGTGCCAGCAGCTCATACCCGGGACAGGGGCAGTCAGATACGCAGTATTTT
TRBJ1-5 NA TRBV14 NA CASSQDTGLPNQPQHF TGTGCCAGCAGCCAAGATACGGGGTTACCTAATCAGCCCCAGCATTTT
TRBJ1-6 NA TRBV5-8 NA CASSIRSRPNSPLHF TGTGCCAGCAGCATAAGATCACGGCCGAATTCACCCCTCCACTTT
TRBJ1-3 NA TRBV2 NA CASSGGSPPGNTIYF TGTGCCAGCAGTGGAGGATCACCTCCGGGAAACACCATATATTTT
TRBJ1-4 NA TRBV19 NA CASSMRWEKLFF TGTGCCAGTAGTATGAGGTGGGAAAAACTGTTTTTT
TRBJ1-5 NA TRBV12-5 TRBD1 CASGSKDRTQHF TGTGCTAGTGGTTCAAAGGACAGGACCCAGCATTTT